What follows are 6 T cell receptor beta chains derived from one specimen sequenced in a study of T cells in women clearing cervical HPV infection (dated 2018 in TCRdb). Library preparation used the immunoSEQ multiplex PCR assay. TCRdb obtained this table from immuneACCESS and retained in-frame rearrangements with V and J assigned. These tables miss some clones; where compared with another copy, unresolved V genes account for less than half of the shortfall, and the remainder is unexplained. This sample's records show fewer than 25,000 clones. The top ten constitute under 6.5% of the sample. The sequencing input was blood buffy coat. Source of these receptors: a woman between 18 and 69 years old with a cervical HPV16 infection that either progressed to CIN3+ or cleared (not recorded which).

Concerning this clone itself: The read terminates 3 residues ahead of where the CDR3 ends, so the germline J gene completes it. The chain links TRBV4-1 to TRBJ2-2, with a weak D call TRBD1 (5 bases). Germline CDR1 MGHRA, CDR2 YSYEKL. Between the trimmed V and J ends, which lost 4 bases and 7 bases, there was a span of 19 bases. This CDR3 comprises 16 residues. Incomplete CDR3 DNA: TGCGCCAGCAGCCCTTTGGGTAGGGGCGATGACGGGGAG. This encodes CASSPLGRGDDGE. The full CDR3 protein reads CASSPLGRGDDGELFF.

For this clone: The read gets to within 3 residues of the CDR3 end, and the germline J gene fills in the rest. V is TRBV14 and J is TRBJ2-3; tentatively, D is TRBD2 (5 bases). This CDR3 is built from 14 residues. Deletions cut 6 bases from V and 0 bases from J, with 10 bases between. CDR1 is SGHDN and CDR2 is FVKESK in the germline V gene. The CDR3 bases that were read are TGTGCCAGCAGTCGGACTTATAGCACAGATACG. Translating it yields CASSRTYSTDT. The full CDR3 protein reads CASSRTYSTDTQYF.

About this clone: The CDR3 end lies 3 residues beyond the end of the read and is filled in from the germline J gene. The gene calls are TRBV7-2 and TRBJ2-2, with 7 bases matching TRBD1. The CDR3 is 14 amino acids. The V segment lost 6 bases and the J segment 4 bases; nucleotides outside the gene matches: 5. In germline, CDR1 is SGHTA, CDR2 FQGNSA. Partial CDR3 DNA: TGTGCCAGCAGTCGACAGGGACCCACCGGGGAG. This sequence encodes CASSRQGPTGE. The whole CDR3 sequence is CASSRQGPTGELFF.

A remark on this clone: Coverage ceases 3 residues before the CDR3 finishes, and the germline J gene fills in the end. V usage is TRBV5-1 and J usage is TRBJ2-1; D not resolved. V was trimmed by 3 bases and J by 4 bases, leaving 8 bases between them. This CDR3 contains 13 residues. Germline V gene data show CDR1 as SGHRS and CDR2 as YFSETQ. The CDR3 sequence: CASSSYLYNEQFF. CDR3 bases read: TGCGCCAGCAGCTCCTACTTATACAATGAG.

To note about this clone: Coverage ceases 3 residues before the CDR3 finishes, and the germline J gene fills in the end. The V call is TRBV28, the J call TRBJ2-7; 11 bases are a match to TRBD2. The CDR3 length is 15 residues. Per the germline V gene, CDR1 is MDHEN and CDR2 is SYDVKM. The junction had 7 bases not matched to a gene; V was cut back by 5 bases and J by 4 bases. The DNA read from the CDR3 is TGTGCCAGCAGTCTATCCGGGACTAGCGGATACGAG. It yields the protein CASSLSGTSGYE. In full, the CDR3 reads CASSLSGTSGYEQYF.

Comment on this clone: The read is 3 residues too short to cover the CDR3 end, so that end is filled in from the germline J gene. J is TRBJ2-1 and V is TRBV6-4, with D tentatively TRBD2 (5 bases). This CDR3 is built from 15 residues. Germline assignment: CDR1 MRHNA and CDR2 SNTAGT. Trimming pared 5 bases from V and 9 bases from J, leaving 20 bases between. CDR3 amino acids: CASSTTRSLAVEQFF. CDR3 DNA (partial): TGTGCCAGCAGTACAACTAGAAGTCTAGCAGTTGAG.